Following are 4 T cell receptor beta chains from one sample sequenced in a study of TIL therapy for anti-PD-1-resistant metastatic lung cancer. Time point of the sample: pre-treatment sample, taken before nivolumab and TIL therapy. Sequencing used immunoSEQ v3. Some clones are missing from TCRdb's copy, which holds only in-frame ones; the method was immunoSEQ multiplex PCR. The table shows 50,000 to 70,000 clones, with 80% to 90% occurring only once. The starting material was blood, obtained at baseline. Receptors originate from a person aged 25 to 79 with non-small cell lung cancer.

CDR3 residues: CSVPLGEKLFF. The CDR3 region has the DNA TGCAGCGTTCCTCTAGGCGAAAAACTGTTTTTT. The chain has TRBV29-1 and TRBJ1-4; D call uncertain. V lost 5 bases and J lost 8, with 9 bases in between. CDR3 length: 11 residues. Germline assignment: CDR1 SQVTM and CDR2 ANQGSEA.

This clone was seen only once. The rearrangement joins TRBV7-8 to TRBJ2-2; 7 positions match TRBD1. Trimming cost V 11 bases and J 5 bases; bases outside gene matches: 8. Germline V CDR1 and CDR2: SGHVS, FQNEAQ. This CDR3 has 13 residues. In DNA, the CDR3 is TGTGCCCTTAACAGGGGTAGGACCGGGGAGCTGTTTTTT. Its protein is CALNRGRTGELFF.

This clone turned up a few times. The chain joins TRBV28 to TRBJ2-7; the match to TRBD1 covers 7 bases. The CDR3 totals 14 residues. The junction had 5 bases not matched to a gene; V was cut back by 4 bases and J by 2 bases. Germline V lookup: CDR1 MDHEN, CDR2 SYDVKM. The CDR3, as DNA: TGTGCCAGCAGTTCTCGACAGGGTGCCTACGAGCAGTACTTC. Amino acid sequence: CASSSRQGAYEQYF.

The chain links TRBV29-1 to TRBJ2-7; 8 bases map to TRBD1. The CDR3 loop spans 13 amino acids. Germline-derived CDR1 and CDR2 are SQVTM and ANQGSEA. Trimming took 7 bases from V and 2 from J; bases not matched to a gene: 7. The CDR3 nucleotides read TGCAGCGCGGACAGGGTCGAGCCCTACGAGCAGTACTTC. Its protein product is CSADRVEPYEQYF.